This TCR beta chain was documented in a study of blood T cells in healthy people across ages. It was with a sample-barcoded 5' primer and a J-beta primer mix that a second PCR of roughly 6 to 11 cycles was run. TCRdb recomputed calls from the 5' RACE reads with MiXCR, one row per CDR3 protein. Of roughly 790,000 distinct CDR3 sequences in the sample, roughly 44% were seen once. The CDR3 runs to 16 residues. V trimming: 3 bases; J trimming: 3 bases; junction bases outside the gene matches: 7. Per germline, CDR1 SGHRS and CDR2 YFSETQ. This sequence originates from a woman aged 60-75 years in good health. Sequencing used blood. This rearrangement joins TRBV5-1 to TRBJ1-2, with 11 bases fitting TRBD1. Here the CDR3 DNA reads TGCGCCAGCAGCTCGCGCCGGGACAGGGGGGACTATGGCTACACCTTC. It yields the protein CASSSRRDRGDYGYTF.